This T cell receptor beta chain was observed in a study of identical twins. Regarding the study as a whole: While abundant cord blood beta clonotypes carried fewer insertions, memory repertoires showed no such pattern.

Note on this clonotype: Its antigen remains unknown.

One entry per CDR3 protein results from TCRdb running MiXCR on the 5' RACE reads. The sample contains roughly 720,000 distinct CDR3 sequences, 15% to 20% of which appear only once. CDR3 size: 15 residues. Germline V gene lookup returns CDR1 DFQATT and CDR2 SNEGSKA (reference sequence). V lost 6 bases to trimming and J lost 1 base; unmatched junction nucleotides: 5. These sequences were also reported in another study, on T cells expressing NK-cell markers. That publication notes: HCMV seropositivity marked most of the eight sequenced donors; one was seronegative. These clonotypes, the leaders elsewhere, also led the CD3+CD56-NKG2C+ fraction in four donors. HCMV specificity was not established for the expanded NKG2C+ T cell clones.

Sequencing was carried out using PBMCs. The rearrangement joins TRBV20-1 to TRBJ2-7; TRBD2 aligns across 14 bases. This clonotype originated in a woman between 18 and 29 years old in good health. CDR3 residues: CSASGTSGGSYEQYF. The CDR3 DNA reads as TGCAGTGCCTCCGGGACTAGCGGGGGATCCTACGAGCAGTACTTC.